This T cell receptor beta chain was captured in a study of blood T cell repertoires in COVID-19. Germline lookup yields CDR1 SGDLS and CDR2 YYNGEE. This CDR3 spans 13 amino acids. V lost 3 bases, J lost 0 bases, and 4 bases lay in between. In the study's own analysis: Reference gene primers were amplified, and this amplification served to estimate nucleated cell counts. Only in-frame clones appear in the TCRdb table, and some are missing; sequencing was by immunoSEQ multiplex PCR. V, J and clone size reflect that table, while D and trimming were determined from the DNA. This table holds over 150,000 clones, 70% to 90% found once.

The specimen was peripheral blood. The chain employs TRBV9 and TRBJ1-3; no reliable D call. The clonotype originates from a man aged 50 to 59 with COVID-19, enrolled during active disease. The CDR3 DNA sequence: TGTGCCAGCAGCGCTATCTCTGGAAACACCATATATTTT. This gives the protein CASSAISGNTIYF. Combining the CDR3 with reference TRBV9 and TRBJ1-3 gives the whole variable domain DSGVTQTPKHLITATGQRVTLRCSPRSGDLSVYWYQQSLDQGLQFLIQYYNGEERAKGNILERFSAQQFPDLHSELNLSSLELGDSALYFCASSAISGNTIYFGEGSWLTVV.